The 22 T cell receptor beta chains below come from one sample, sequenced in a study of cytomegalovirus exposure and HLA in healthy donors. It was with 60 Vbeta and 13 Jbeta primers that the PCR ran. TCRdb's table, derived via immunoSEQ multiplex PCR, lists solely in-frame clones and lacks some. The sample holds just over 150,000 clones, around nine tenths seen once. Specimen: PBMCs. The source of these receptors is a young woman in good health and CMV-seronegative.

This sequence joins TRBV6-6 and TRBJ1-2; 9 bases fit TRBD1. This CDR3 spans 15 amino acids. Losses at the gene ends were 2 bases for V and 4 bases for J; bases not matched to a gene: 5. CDR1 is MNHNY and CDR2 is SVGAGI in the germline V gene (reference sequence). CDR3 nucleotide sequence: TGTGCCAGCAGTTACACGAAGACAGGGGGCTATGGCTACACCTTC. Its protein is CASSYTKTGGYGYTF.

CDR3 nucleotide sequence: TGTGCCAGCAGCCCACAAACAGGGCTCTACGAGCAGTACTTC. It yields the protein CASSPQTGLYEQYF. The chain links TRBV6-1 to TRBJ2-7, with D possibly being TRBD1 (6 bases). Between the trimmed V and J ends, which lost 6 bases and 3 bases, there was a span of 15 bases. Germline V gene data show CDR1 as MNHNS and CDR2 as SASEGT. This CDR3 has 14 residues.

The CDR3 is CASSQAPRDLHQPQHF. DNA for the CDR3: TGCGCCAGCAGCCAAGCTCCCCGGGACTTGCATCAGCCCCAGCATTTT. The chain couples TRBV4-1 to TRBJ1-5; possible D gene TRBD1, 5 bases. Per germline, CDR1 MGHRA and CDR2 YSYEKL. The CDR3 sequence is 16 residues long. Trimming left V 1 base short and J 5 bases short, with 15 bases between.

This chain links TRBV4-1 with TRBJ2-5; 9 bases align to TRBD2. Germline trimming cut 4 bases from V and 1 base from J; bases unmatched to any gene: 4. The CDR3 length is 15 residues. Germline V CDR1 and CDR2: MGHRA, YSYEKL. CDR3 residues: CASSPLGLAQETQYF. In DNA form, the CDR3 reads TGCGCCAGCAGCCCCCTGGGACTAGCCCAAGAGACCCAGTACTTC.

This chain links TRBV5-1 with TRBJ1-2, with a weak D call TRBD1 (6 bases). With 0 bases removed from V and 0 bases from J, the gap between germline ends came to 9 bases. Germline loops: CDR1 SGHRS, CDR2 YFSETQ. This CDR3 has 15 amino acids. The CDR3 reads CASSLVAGANYGYTF. As DNA, the CDR3 is TGCGCCAGCAGCTTGGTCGCAGGGGCTAACTATGGCTACACCTTC.

This chain links TRBV6-4 with TRBJ2-1, with D tentatively TRBD2 (6 bases). CDR1 is MRHNA, CDR2 SNTAGT, per germline. V lost 7 bases to trimming and J lost 5 bases, with 18 bases between them. The CDR3 covers 15 residues. CDR3 sequence reads: CASTPLAGHNNEQFF. CDR3 coding DNA: TGTGCCAGCACCCCCCTGGCGGGGCACAACAATGAGCAGTTCTTC.

This clone has just one count. The gene calls are TRBV6-6 and TRBJ1-6, with D maybe TRBD1 (6 bases). The CDR3 spans 16 residues. Germline V gene sequence: CDR1 MNHNY, CDR2 SVGAGI (reference sequence). V was cut by 7 bases and J by 2 bases, with 15 bases left in between. CDR3 amino acids: CASTDDRNTYNSPLHF. The CDR3 nucleotides are TGTGCCAGCACCGACGACAGGAATACCTATAATTCACCCCTCCACTTT.

This chain links TRBV28 with TRBJ2-1; 9 bases agree with TRBD2. The CDR3 extends over 15 amino acids. With 2 bases clipped from V and 8 bases from J, the junction kept 7 bases outside the gene matches. Germline V gene data show CDR1 as MDHEN and CDR2 as SYDVKM. The chain's CDR3 is CASSLGAGGLDEQFF. The CDR3 DNA reads TGTGCCAGCAGTTTAGGGGCGGGGGGGTTAGATGAGCAGTTCTTC.

The chain joins TRBV5-8 to TRBJ2-4; D is possibly TRBD1 (6 bases). CDR1 and CDR2 from the germline V gene are SGHTS and YDEGEE. There are 16 residues in the CDR3. The V and J ends lost 0 bases and 8 bases respectively, with 18 bases between them. The CDR3 loop reads CASSLASQGAMDIQYF. CDR3 coding DNA: TGTGCCAGCAGCTTGGCCTCACAGGGTGCCATGGACATTCAGTACTTC.

This chain uses TRBV5-1 with TRBJ1-2, with a tentative D call TRBD1 (6 bases). This CDR3 comprises 16 residues. The V end was cut by 5 bases, the J end by 4 bases, with 21 bases between. Per the germline V gene, CDR1 is SGHRS and CDR2 is YFSETQ. The CDR3 region has the DNA TGCGCCAGCAGTAGTTCGGTGGGGACATCGATCTATGGCTACACCTTC. Its translation is CASSSSVGTSIYGYTF.

A single count supports this clone. The chain recombines TRBV11-2 with TRBJ1-4; no definite D call. V was cut by 5 bases and J by 5 bases, with 12 bases left in between. The CDR3 length is 14 residues. CDR1 SGHAT and CDR2 FQNNGV come from the germline V gene. The CDR3 sequence: CASSRTGQNEKLFF. CDR3 DNA: TGTGCCAGCAGCCGTACTGGGCAGAATGAAAAACTGTTTTTT.

This chain uses TRBV28 with TRBJ2-7; maybe TRBD1 (6 bases). This CDR3 comprises 14 residues. The V end lost 3 bases, the J end lost 4 bases, and 13 bases lay between the germline ends. Germline CDR1 reads MDHEN; CDR2 reads SYDVKM. The CDR3 bases are TGTGCCAGCAGTTTCGCAGGGGTGAGGTACGAGCAGTACTTC. It encodes CASSFAGVRYEQYF.

This rearrangement joins TRBV29-1 to TRBJ2-7, with a weak D call TRBD2 (5 bases). This CDR3 is built from 13 residues. Germline values: CDR1 SQVTM, CDR2 ANQGSEA. Deletions cut 3 bases from V and 3 bases from J, with 12 bases between. The CDR3 bases are TGCAGCGTTGAGGAGAGGGCTAACTACGAGCAGTACTTC. Encoded protein: CSVEERANYEQYF.

This clone was seen a few times. The CDR3 nucleotides read TGTGCCAGCAGTCCCCTTGGAGACACAGATACGCAGTATTTT. Its protein product is CASSPLGDTDTQYF. V and J are TRBV6-5 and TRBJ2-3, with no clear D. The germline V and J ends were trimmed by 5 bases and 2 bases, with 11 bases remaining between them. From germline, CDR1 is MNHEY and CDR2 SVGAGI. This CDR3 has 14 amino acids.

This chain connects TRBV6-1 to TRBJ1-5; D gene uncertain. Trimming left V 5 bases short and J 1 base short, with 6 bases between. Germline CDR1 MNHNS, CDR2 SASEGT. The CDR3 is 13 residues long. The CDR3 bases are TGTGCCAGCAGTCGAGGGAGCAATCAGCCCCAGCATTTT. It yields the protein CASSRGSNQPQHF.

This clone was detected once. The chain has TRBV27 and TRBJ2-7; 8 bases agree with TRBD1. Germline V gene sequence: CDR1 MNHEY, CDR2 SMNVEV (reference sequence). The CDR3 is 15 amino acids. V gave up 4 bases and J gave up 2 bases; unmatched junction bases: 7. The CDR3 is CASSSRGLWAYEQYF. The DNA of the CDR3 is TGTGCCAGCAGTTCCAGGGGGCTTTGGGCCTACGAGCAGTACTTC.

The genes are TRBV7-8 and TRBJ2-1; TRBD2 agrees at 7 bases. The V segment lost 1 base and the J segment 7 bases; nucleotides outside the gene matches: 13. Germline CDR1 and CDR2: SGHVS and FQNEAQ. This CDR3 is 17 amino acids long. The CDR3 DNA sequence: TGTGCCAGCAGCTTAGGAATGATTGGCGGGAGTGTTAATGAGCAGTTCTTC. It specifies CASSLGMIGGSVNEQFF.

The V gene is TRBV7-6, the J gene TRBJ1-5; tentatively, D is TRBD1 (5 bases). V lost 0 bases, J lost 3 bases, and 9 bases lay in between. CDR1 is SGHVS and CDR2 is FNYEAQ in the germline V gene. The CDR3 is made up of 15 amino acids. CDR3: CASSLAQGHNQPQHF. CDR3 bases: TGTGCCAGCAGCTTAGCGCAGGGTCACAATCAGCCCCAGCATTTT.

This chain joins TRBV6-5 and TRBJ2-1, with TRBD2 as a possible D gene (6 bases). CDR3 length: 12 residues. V was clipped by 7 bases and J by 9 bases, with 13 bases between them. CDR1 MNHEY and CDR2 SVGAGI come from the germline V gene. CDR3 in amino acids: CASTSAGFEQFF. The CDR3 DNA follows: TGTGCCAGCACTTCCGCGGGGTTTGAGCAGTTCTTC.

The rearrangement links TRBV5-1 to TRBJ2-5, with 8 nucleotides matching TRBD1. The CDR3 contains 16 residues. J was trimmed by 4 bases and V by 2 bases; bases with no gene match: 10. CDR1 and CDR2 (germline): SGHRS, YFSETQ. The CDR3 nucleotides read TGCGCCAGCAGCTTTTTGATGGACAGGGTGGGAGAGACCCAGTACTTC. The encoded protein is CASSFLMDRVGETQYF. Full variable domain (rest looked up from reference TRBV5-1 and TRBJ2-5): KAGVTQTPRYLIKTRGQQVTLSCSPISGHRSVSWYQQTPGQGLQFLFEYFSETQRNKGNFPGRFSGRQFSNSRSEMNVSTLELGDSALYLCASSFLMDRVGETQYFGPGTRLLVL.

The rearrangement links TRBV6-4 to TRBJ2-1, with 8 bases that match TRBD1. The V gene's germline CDR1 is MRHNA and CDR2 SNTAGT. V lost 7 bases and J lost 4; bases outside the gene matches: 12. The CDR3 contains 16 residues. The CDR3 nucleotides are TGTGCCAGCATAGTTCACGTTGACAGGGGTTACAATGAGCAGTTCTTC. This codes for CASIVHVDRGYNEQFF.

The V and J genes are TRBV5-4 and TRBJ2-3, with 12 bases matching TRBD2. CDR1 and CDR2 (germline): SGHNT, YYREEE (reference sequence). CDR3 size: 18 residues. V dropped 3 bases and J dropped 5; count of bases not matched to a gene: 13. CDR3 coding DNA: TGTGCCAGCAGCTCTCGACTAGCGGGGGCGGGGTCACAAGATACGCAGTATTTT. The encoded protein is CASSSRLAGAGSQDTQYF. The full variable domain, its missing parts supplied by reference TRBV5-4 and TRBJ2-3, is ETGVTQSPTHLIKTRGQQVTLRCSSQSGHNTVSWYQQALGQGPQFIFQYYREEENGRGNFPPRFSGLQFPNYSSELNVNALELDDSALYLCASSSRLAGAGSQDTQYFGPGTRLTVL.